This TCR beta chain was recovered during a study of blood T cells in healthy people across ages. The CDR3 sequence is 17 residues long. Trimming stripped 0 bases from V and 1 base from J, with 15 bases between. CDR1 and CDR2 from the germline V gene are SGDLS and YYNGEE. Then a second PCR, running roughly 7 to 11 cycles, was carried out with a sample-barcoded 5' primer and a J-beta primer mix. Each CDR3 protein gets one entry after TCRdb re-called the 5' RACE reads with MiXCR. The sample has approximately 600,000 distinct CDR3 sequences; under 65% are singletons. Remarks on this clonotype: Its specificity is not known. This may be a read error, as it is one base from a much larger clone.

Study observations and caveats: Unsorted PBMCs blocked a conclusive comparison of naive and antigen-experienced cells. A strong correlation between TCR beta diversity and naive T cell percentage was seen.

The receptor was isolated from a man aged 55 to 70 in good health. The sample comprised blood. The genes are TRBV9 and TRBJ2-3; D remains ambiguous. Written as DNA, the CDR3 is TGTGCCAGCAGCGTAGTCTGGAAAGCTCCTGGCACAGATACGCAGTATTTT. The encoded protein is CASSVVWKAPGTDTQYF.